The next 18 T cell receptor beta chains were all read from a single sample in a study of response to subunit inactivated influenza vaccine. MiXCR was run by TCRdb on the RT-PCR reads, yielding one entry per CDR3 protein. This table has fewer than 200,000 distinct CDR3 sequences, 9.2% appearing once. The sample consisted of non-naive T cells sorted from PBMCs, taken on the day of vaccination. The origin of the receptors is a man aged 50 to 60 who received an inactivated influenza vaccine.

There are a few counts of this clonotype. The chain couples TRBV15 to TRBJ1-4; 7 nucleotides line up with TRBD1. The CDR3 consists of 15 residues. Germline CDR1 reads LNHNV; CDR2 reads YYDKDF (reference sequence). J was trimmed by 3 bases and V by 4 bases; bases with no gene match: 5. This CDR3 reads CATSTNRGSNEKLFF. The CDR3 DNA reads as TGTGCCACCAGCACGAACAGGGGTTCTAATGAAAAACTGTTTTTT.

This clonotype appeared many times. V gene TRBV24-1 combines with J gene TRBJ2-1; either TRBD1 or TRBD2 may supply D (7 bases each). CDR1 is KGHDR, CDR2 SFDVKD, per germline. CDR3 size: 13 residues. V shed 10 bases and J shed 7 bases, with 16 bases lying between them. The CDR3 DNA follows: TGTGCCACGACAGGGAGGGTAAGGAATGAGCAGTTCTTC. Its translation: CATTGRVRNEQFF.

This clonotype has a handful of counts. The genes are TRBV6-5 and TRBJ2-7, with D possibly called TRBD1 or TRBD2 (5 bases each). Trimming stripped 4 bases from V and 4 bases from J, with 23 bases between. This CDR3 is 17 amino acids long. Germline loops: CDR1 MNHEY, CDR2 SVGAGI. The chain's CDR3 is CASSSPRYGTGHYEQYF. In DNA, the CDR3 is TGTGCCAGCAGTTCCCCTCGTTACGGGACGGGGCATTACGAGCAGTACTTC.

This clonotype was seen a few times. The chain links TRBV20-1 to TRBJ2-2; 12 positions match TRBD1. Germline V gives CDR1 DFQATT, CDR2 SNEGSKA (reference sequence). The trim removed 6 bases at V and 6 bases at J, leaving 8 bases unmatched. The CDR3 is 15 amino acids. CDR3 in amino acids: CSALRGQGASGELFF. The CDR3 region has the DNA TGCAGTGCCTTAAGGGGACAGGGGGCGTCCGGGGAGCTGTTTTTT.

This chain connects TRBV27 to TRBJ2-3; D might be TRBD1 or TRBD2, each matching 5 bases. The CDR3 has 14 amino acids. CDR1 and CDR2 from the germline V gene are MNHEY and SMNVEV (reference sequence). Trimming pared 8 bases from V and 2 bases from J, leaving 14 bases between. This CDR3 reads CASAWDRITDTQYF. The CDR3 bases are TGTGCCAGCGCATGGGACCGTATCACAGATACGCAGTATTTT.

This clonotype was picked up many times. The chain joins TRBV28 to TRBJ2-1, with 10 bases fitting TRBD2. Germline lookup yields CDR1 MDHEN and CDR2 SYDVKM. The CDR3 is 16 residues long. The trim removed 1 base at V and 7 bases at J, leaving 7 bases unmatched. CDR3 coding DNA: TGTGCCAGCAGTTTATTGCTAGCGGGAGAGTCAAATGAGCAGTTCTTC. Translating it yields CASSLLLAGESNEQFF.

This clonotype appeared a few times. The chain couples TRBV3-1 to TRBJ2-1; D gene uncertain. This CDR3 comprises 13 residues. V lost 4 bases and J 6 bases, leaving 10 bases between the germline ends. Germline CDR1 and CDR2: LGHDT and YNNKEL (reference sequence). The chain's CDR3 is CASSRAPGNEQFF. The CDR3 nucleotides are TGTGCCAGCAGCCGGGCCCCAGGCAATGAGCAGTTCTTC.

This clonotype has ten or more counts. The rearrangement links TRBV20-1 to TRBJ2-7; 7 nucleotides match TRBD1. This CDR3 is built from 15 residues. Germline CDR1 reads DFQATT; CDR2 reads SNEGSKA (reference sequence). The V segment lost 3 bases and the J segment 3 bases; nucleotides outside the gene matches: 11. This CDR3 is CSASPGTVLDYEQYF. Written as DNA, the CDR3 is TGCAGTGCTAGCCCTGGGACAGTACTTGACTACGAGCAGTACTTC.

V usage is TRBV19 and J usage is TRBJ2-1, with 7 bases that match TRBD2. With V trimmed by 7 bases and J by 5 bases, 11 bases remained unmatched. Germline V gene lookup returns CDR1 LNHDA and CDR2 SQIVND (reference sequence). The CDR3 length is 15 residues. In DNA, the CDR3 is TGTGCCAGTACCCCCGGGAGGCTGTGGGACAATGAGCAGTTCTTC. Translated, it gives CASTPGRLWDNEQFF.

This clonotype has more than one count but fewer than ten. This chain joins TRBV5-1 and TRBJ1-2; maybe TRBD1 (5 bases). CDR3 length equals 14 residues. Germline loops: CDR1 SGHRS, CDR2 YFSETQ. The V end lost 4 bases, the J end lost 1 base, and 11 bases lay between the germline ends. CDR3 nucleotides: TGCGCCAGCAGCACAAGCGACAGTAACTATGGCTACACCTTC. Translated, it gives CASSTSDSNYGYTF.

Ten or more counts support this clonotype. The chain employs TRBV4-2 and TRBJ2-3; D is possibly TRBD1 or TRBD2 (5 bases each). The V and J ends lost 1 base and 4 bases respectively, with 15 bases between them. The germline CDR1 and CDR2 sequences are LGHNA and YNFKEQ. This CDR3 has 16 residues. The CDR3 nucleotides read TGTGCCAGCAGCCAAGCCGGGCCCCGAGGGGCAGATACGCAGTATTTT. Its translation: CASSQAGPRGADTQYF.

The rearrangement joins TRBV6-1 to TRBJ2-2, with 7 positions matching TRBD1. The CDR3 is 14 amino acids. Germline CDR1 is MNHNS and CDR2 is SASEGT. With V trimmed by 6 bases and J by 4 bases, 5 bases remained unmatched. The CDR3 here is CASSPGGVTGELFF. CDR3 bases: TGTGCCAGCAGCCCAGGGGGAGTCACCGGGGAGCTGTTTTTT.

This clonotype was found a few times. The gene calls are TRBV29-1 and TRBJ2-3; 9 bases are a match to TRBD1. Trimming cost V 5 bases and J 3 bases; bases outside gene matches: 6. Germline CDR1 reads SQVTM; CDR2 reads ANQGSEA. The CDR3 loop spans 14 amino acids. CDR3 residues: CSVSGTGITDTQYF. CDR3 nucleotide sequence: TGCAGCGTTTCCGGGACAGGGATTACAGATACGCAGTATTTT.

This clonotype was counted a single time. V gene TRBV7-6 combines with J gene TRBJ2-3; D unclear. Trimming removed 5 bases from V and 5 bases from J, with 8 bases in between. The CDR3 runs to 12 residues. CDR1 is SGHVS and CDR2 is FNYEAQ in the germline V gene. The CDR3 protein is CASSHTGDTQYF. The CDR3 nucleotides are TGTGCCAGCAGCCATACCGGAGATACGCAGTATTTT.

The J gene is TRBJ2-5, the V gene TRBV7-8, with 10 bases aligning to TRBD2. The J segment lost 4 bases and the V segment lost 6 bases, leaving 5 bases of the junction unmatched. CDR3 size: 14 residues. In germline, CDR1 is SGHVS, CDR2 FQNEAQ. CDR3 sequence: CASSFSGGLETQYF. DNA for the CDR3: TGTGCCAGCAGTTTTAGCGGGGGGTTAGAGACCCAGTACTTC.

The chain employs TRBV29-1 and TRBJ1-1; D is undetermined. In germline, CDR1 is SQVTM, CDR2 ANQGSEA. With 4 bases removed from V and 1 base from J, the gap between germline ends came to 7 bases. This CDR3 has 12 residues. The CDR3 DNA sequence: TGCAGCGTTGGTCAGCGGAACACTGAAGCTTTCTTT. Its translation: CSVGQRNTEAFF. Full variable domain (remainder filled in from reference TRBV29-1 and TRBJ1-1): SAVISQKPSRDICQRGTSLTIQCQVDSQVTMMFWYRQQPGQSLTLIATANQGSEATYESGFVIDKFPISRPNLTFSTLTVSNMSPEDSSIYLCSVGQRNTEAFFGQGTRLTVV.

This clonotype was detected many times. CDR3 sequence (DNA): TGCGCCAGCAGCTTGAGGCTGAACACCGGGGAGCTGTTTTTT. Protein: CASSLRLNTGELFF. The chain carries TRBV5-1 and TRBJ2-2, with D unclear. With 1 base removed from V and 1 base from J, the gap between germline ends came to 5 bases. Germline CDR1 SGHRS, CDR2 YFSETQ. The length of the CDR3 is 14 residues. The full variable domain, completed using reference TRBV5-1 and TRBJ2-2, is KAGVTQTPRYLIKTRGQQVTLSCSPISGHRSVSWYQQTPGQGLQFLFEYFSETQRNKGNFPGRFSGRQFSNSRSEMNVSTLELGDSALYLCASSLRLNTGELFFGEGSRLTVL.

The chain carries TRBV18 and TRBJ2-3, with D unresolved. The V gene lost 3 bases and the J gene lost 2 bases, with 9 bases spanning the gap. CDR3 length: 14 residues. From germline, CDR1 is KGHSH and CDR2 LQKENI. CDR3 loop: CASSPRRTTDTQYF. CDR3 bases: TGTGCCAGCTCACCTCGGCGGACCACAGATACGCAGTATTTT.